This T cell receptor beta chain was observed in a study of T cells after yellow fever vaccination. The V gene's germline CDR1 is SEHNR and CDR2 FQNEAQ (reference sequence). V lost 0 bases, J lost 11 bases, and 7 bases lay in between. CDR3 length: 11 residues. This clonotype was detected only a few times. TCRdb processed the 5' RACE reads anew with MiXCR; each CDR3 protein has one entry. This table has a few hundred thousand distinct CDR3 sequences, roughly 6.2% appearing once. The chain is built from TRBV7-9 and TRBJ1-1; perhaps TRBD1 as D (6 bases). Material: PBMCs, obtained 5 days after the yellow fever booster vaccination. The TCR comes from a man aged 25 to 40 who received the YFV17D yellow fever vaccine. CDR3 DNA sequence: TGTGCCAGCAGCTTAGCGGGGGCCGCTTTCTTT. Protein: CASSLAGAAFF.